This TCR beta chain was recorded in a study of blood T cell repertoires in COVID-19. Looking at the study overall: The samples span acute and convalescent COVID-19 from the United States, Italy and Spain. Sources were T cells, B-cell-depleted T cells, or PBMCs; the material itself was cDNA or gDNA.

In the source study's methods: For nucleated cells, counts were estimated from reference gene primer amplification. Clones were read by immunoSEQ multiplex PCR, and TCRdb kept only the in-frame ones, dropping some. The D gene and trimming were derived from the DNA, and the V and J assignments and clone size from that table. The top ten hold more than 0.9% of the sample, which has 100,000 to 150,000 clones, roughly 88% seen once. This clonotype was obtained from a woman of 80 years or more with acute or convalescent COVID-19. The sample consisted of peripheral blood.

CDR3 in DNA: TGTGCCAGCAGCCCACACACATCGGGTCTTAGAGGTCGAGAGACCCAGTACTTC. This sequence encodes CASSPHTSGLRGRETQYF. The V call is TRBV11-3, the J call TRBJ2-5; D gene ambiguous. The length of the CDR3 is 18 residues. The germline gives CDR1 SGHNT, CDR2 YENEEA. Trimming took off 5 bases at V and 4 bases at J, with 26 bases between the two ends.